This TCR beta chain was identified during a study of metastatic and nonmetastatic thyroid tumors. Whole-study context: Samples came from malignant and benign thyroid patients, and repertoires were compared across blood and tumor or nodule tissue.

MiXCR re-clonotyped the PCR reads for TCRdb. The table lists 20,000 to 25,000 clones, about 16% of them singletons. Every patient was untreated before thyroid surgery. Germline CDR1 MNHEY, CDR2 SVGEGT. The V end lost 5 bases, the J end lost 7 bases, and 24 bases lay between the germline ends. This CDR3 has 17 amino acids. The TCR originated in a male donor with papillary thyroid cancer or a benign thyroid nodule (not recorded which). Some clones in this sample may be carry-over from other donors' samples. Source material: blood. The rearrangement joins TRBV6-2 or TRBV6-3 to TRBJ1-5; D possibly corresponds to TRBD1 (5 bases). CDR3 in amino acids: CASSPPSGPPMGQPQHF. CDR3 nucleotides: TGTGCCAGCAGTCCACCTTCGGGACCGCCCATGGGACAGCCCCAGCATTTT.